Following are 26 T cell receptor beta chains from one sample sequenced in a study of shared clonotypes between healthy human individuals. Sequenced by immunoSEQ multiplex PCR; TCRdb stores in-frame clones only, minus some. The table includes about 1.1 million clones, approximately 78% detected once. The specimen was memory CD4+ T cells from PBMCs. Subset defined: CD45RA-negative fraction. These receptor sequences come from a man aged 18 to 30 in good health. Some clones in this sample may be carry-over from other donors' samples.

J is TRBJ1-6 and V is TRBV5-1; D gene unclear. CDR3 length: 15 amino acids. Germline lookup yields CDR1 SGHRS and CDR2 YFSETQ. Deletions cut 0 bases from V and 9 bases from J, with 13 bases between. This chain's CDR3 is CASSLGSGESSPLHF. CDR3 sequence (DNA): TGCGCCAGCAGCTTGGGGAGTGGGGAAAGTTCACCCCTCCACTTT. The variable domain in full, with the rest retrieved from reference TRBV5-1 and TRBJ1-6, is KAGVTQTPRYLIKTRGQQVTLSCSPISGHRSVSWYQQTPGQGLQFLFEYFSETQRNKGNFPGRFSGRQFSNSRSEMNVSTLELGDSALYLCASSLGSGESSPLHFGNGTRLTVT.

The chain has TRBV7-8 and TRBJ2-5; 10 bases fit TRBD2. The V gene end was trimmed by 5 bases and the J gene end by 5 bases; junction bases not matched to a gene: 5. Per the germline V gene, CDR1 is SGHVS and CDR2 is FQNEAQ. This CDR3 has 14 residues. CDR3 loop: CASSPWGLAETQYF. Here the CDR3 DNA reads TGTGCCAGCAGCCCATGGGGACTAGCGGAGACCCAGTACTTC.

This chain connects TRBV7-3 to TRBJ2-1; D is unresolved. From germline, CDR1 is SGHTA and CDR2 FQGTGA. CDR3 size: 12 residues. Trimming pared 2 bases from V and 6 bases from J, leaving 5 bases between. Written as DNA, the CDR3 is TGTGCCAGCAGCTTATACGGCAATGAGCAGTTCTTC. It translates to CASSLYGNEQFF.

The J gene is TRBJ2-7, the V gene TRBV5-5, with 10 nucleotides matching TRBD2. The CDR3 length is 15 residues. CDR1 and CDR2 from the germline V gene are SGHKS and YYEKEE (reference sequence). Trimming cost V 2 bases and J 2 bases; bases outside gene matches: 4. The CDR3, as DNA: TGTGCCAGCAGCTTTACTAGCGGGACAGCCTACGAGCAGTACTTC. Its protein is CASSFTSGTAYEQYF.

The chain employs TRBV29-1 and TRBJ2-5; 7 nucleotides match TRBD1. V dropped 4 bases and J dropped 4; count of bases not matched to a gene: 9. CDR1 is SQVTM and CDR2 is ANQGSEA in the germline V gene. The CDR3 is 14 residues long. The CDR3 spells CSVGIDRVRETQYF. The CDR3 DNA reads as TGCAGCGTTGGTATCGACAGGGTGAGAGAGACCCAGTACTTC.

CDR3 DNA sequence: TGTGCCAGCAGTGAATTAGGACTAGCGGGAGAAAAGCAGTTCTTC. Protein: CASSELGLAGEKQFF. V gene TRBV6-1 combines with J gene TRBJ2-1; TRBD2 agrees at 13 bases. Germline loops: CDR1 MNHNS, CDR2 SASEGT. This CDR3 contains 15 residues. Germline trimming cut 2 bases from V and 11 bases from J; bases unmatched to any gene: 6.

As for this clone: Different DNA sequences within this sample yield the same CDR3. V and J are TRBV11-3 and TRBJ2-5; D is perhaps TRBD2 (5 bases). Between the trimmed V and J ends, which lost 1 base and 2 bases, there was a span of 8 bases. The CDR3 has 14 amino acids. Germline CDR1 SGHNT, CDR2 YENEEA. In nucleotides, the CDR3 is TGTGCCAGCAGCTTAGGAGGGAGTCAAGAGACCCAGTACTTC. It codes for CASSLGGSQETQYF.

With respect to this clone: Other DNA sequences from this sample encode an identical CDR3 as well. The chain has TRBV28 and TRBJ1-2; D gene uncertain. Germline V gene data show CDR1 as MDHEN and CDR2 as SYDVKM. The CDR3 is made up of 12 amino acids. V gave up 3 bases and J gave up 5 bases, with 7 bases separating them. The CDR3 sequence: CASSLARYGYTF. Here the CDR3 DNA reads TGTGCCAGCAGTTTGGCCCGGTATGGCTACACCTTC.

V and J are TRBV6-1 and TRBJ2-5; D is undetermined. V lost 5 bases, J lost 5 bases, and 9 bases lay in between. The CDR3 totals 12 residues. Germline V gene sequence: CDR1 MNHNS, CDR2 SASEGT. CDR3 in amino acids: CASSWGRETQYF. CDR3 nucleotides: TGTGCCAGCAGTTGGGGTCGGGAGACCCAGTACTTC.

This clone was seen more than once but under ten times. This sequence may be a read error, since a much larger clone differs from it by one base. This sample also contains other DNA sequences that code for the same CDR3. The V gene is TRBV28, the J gene TRBJ1-1; no clear D gene. The germline V and J ends were trimmed by 6 bases and 0 bases, with 2 bases remaining between them. Germline lookup yields CDR1 MDHEN and CDR2 SYDVKM. The CDR3 sequence is 11 residues long. The DNA of the CDR3 is TGTGCCAGCAGATTGAACACTGAAGCTTTCTTT. Protein product: CASRLNTEAFF.

The genes are TRBV10-3 and TRBJ2-7; maybe TRBD1 (6 bases). Trimming cost V 7 bases and J 2 bases, with 15 bases left between them. There are 14 residues in the CDR3. CDR1 ENHRY and CDR2 SYGVKD come from the germline V gene. The CDR3 DNA reads TGTGCCATCACATCCGGGACATCCCCCTACGAGCAGTACTTC. It translates to CAITSGTSPYEQYF.

The V gene is TRBV5-4, the J gene TRBJ1-2, with D unresolved. The CDR3 totals 14 residues. From germline, CDR1 is SGHNT and CDR2 YYREEE (reference sequence). The V gene lost 0 bases and the J gene lost 0 bases, with 6 bases spanning the gap. For the CDR3, the DNA is TGTGCCAGCAGCTTGGCATCTACTAACTATGGCTACACCTTC. Protein product: CASSLASTNYGYTF. Filled out from reference TRBV5-4 and TRBJ1-2, the complete variable domain reads ETGVTQSPTHLIKTRGQQVTLRCSSQSGHNTVSWYQQALGQGPQFIFQYYREEENGRGNFPPRFSGLQFPNYSSELNVNALELDDSALYLCASSLASTNYGYTFGSGTRLTVV.

V gene TRBV7-3 combines with J gene TRBJ2-3; no reliable D call. The CDR3 totals 15 residues. V dropped 1 base and J dropped 1 base, with 9 bases sitting between them. From germline, CDR1 is SGHTA and CDR2 FQGTGA. CDR3 in amino acids: CASSLIGGGTDTQYF. The DNA for the CDR3 is TGTGCCAGCAGCTTAATCGGTGGAGGCACAGATACGCAGTATTTT.

Regarding this clone: This sample includes further DNA sequences coding for the same CDR3. This chain links TRBV5-1 with TRBJ2-2; 8 bases fit TRBD2. This CDR3 has 14 amino acids. Germline values: CDR1 SGHRS, CDR2 YFSETQ. J was trimmed by 5 bases and V by 2 bases; bases with no gene match: 2. The CDR3 nucleotides are TGCGCCAGCAGCTTAGCGGGAGCAACCGGGGAGCTGTTTTTT. This encodes CASSLAGATGELFF. The full variable domain, completed using reference TRBV5-1 and TRBJ2-2, is KAGVTQTPRYLIKTRGQQVTLSCSPISGHRSVSWYQQTPGQGLQFLFEYFSETQRNKGNFPGRFSGRQFSNSRSEMNVSTLELGDSALYLCASSLAGATGELFFGEGSRLTVL.

V and J are TRBV7-9 and TRBJ1-3, with TRBD1 as a possible D gene (6 bases). This CDR3 comprises 15 residues. Trimming took 2 bases from V and 4 from J, leaving 12 bases between them. Germline V gene sequence: CDR1 SEHNR, CDR2 FQNEAQ (reference sequence). For the CDR3, the DNA is TGTGCCAGCAGCTTACGGGGGGCACAAGGAAACACCATATATTTT. Amino acid sequence: CASSLRGAQGNTIYF. The whole variable domain, filled in from reference TRBV7-9 and TRBJ1-3, reads DTGVSQNPRHKITKRGQNVTFRCDPISEHNRLYWYRQTLGQGPEFLTYFQNEAQLEKSRLLSDRFSAERPKGSFSTLEIQRTEQGDSAMYLCASSLRGAQGNTIYFGEGSWLTVV.

About this clone: Different DNA sequences within this sample yield the same CDR3. The V and J genes are TRBV6-1 and TRBJ1-5; 8 nucleotides agree with TRBD1. The V gene's germline CDR1 is MNHNS and CDR2 SASEGT. The junction had 3 bases not matched to a gene; V was cut back by 5 bases and J by 3 bases. The CDR3 runs 14 residues. CDR3 in DNA: TGTGCCAGCAGTCCGGACAGGGACAATCAGCCCCAGCATTTT. Translating gives CASSPDRDNQPQHF.

This clone was counted between two and nine times. This sample includes further DNA sequences coding for the same CDR3. The chain combines TRBV7-8 with TRBJ1-1; the match to TRBD1 covers 7 bases. Trimming cost V 3 bases and J 3 bases; bases outside gene matches: 4. The CDR3 loop spans 14 amino acids. The germline gives CDR1 SGHVS, CDR2 FQNEAQ. The CDR3 loop reads CASSFRDRDTEAFF. The DNA for the CDR3 is TGTGCCAGCAGCTTCCGGGACAGAGACACTGAAGCTTTCTTT.

The gene calls are TRBV29-1 and TRBJ2-1; D may be TRBD2 (6 bases). CDR1 and CDR2 (germline): SQVTM, ANQGSEA. CDR3 length: 14 residues. Trimming shortened V by 3 bases and J by 7 bases, and 16 bases separated the two germline ends. The CDR3 here is CSVESSGSRNEQFF. The CDR3 DNA sequence: TGCAGCGTTGAGTCGAGCGGGTCTCGAAATGAGCAGTTCTTC.

This clone has just a few counts. The chain has TRBV18 and TRBJ2-5, with D possibly TRBD1 on 5 matching bases. Deletions cut 0 bases from V and 1 base from J, with 9 bases between. The length of the CDR3 is 15 residues. Per germline, CDR1 KGHSH and CDR2 LQKENI. The CDR3 DNA reads as TGTGCCAGCTCACCACCTTCCAGGGTCCAAGAGACCCAGTACTTC. It translates to CASSPPSRVQETQYF. The entire variable domain, with the rest obtained from reference TRBV18 and TRBJ2-5, is as follows: NAGVMQNPRHLVRRRGQEARLRCSPMKGHSHVYWYRQLPEEGLKFMVYLQKENIIDESGMPKERFSAEFPKEGPSILRIQQVVRGDSAAYFCASSPPSRVQETQYFGPGTRLLVL.

The V and J genes are TRBV27 and TRBJ2-7, with 10 nucleotides matching TRBD2. Germline assignment: CDR1 MNHEY and CDR2 SMNVEV (reference sequence). This CDR3 has 15 amino acids. Trimming removed 5 bases from V and 0 bases from J; junction bases left unmatched: 4. The CDR3 is CASSTSGRASYEQYF. As DNA, the CDR3 is TGTGCCAGCAGTACCAGCGGGAGGGCCTCCTACGAGCAGTACTTC.

The V and J genes are TRBV7-3 and TRBJ2-1; no definite D call. CDR3 length equals 14 residues. Deletions cut 2 bases from V and 6 bases from J, with 11 bases between. CDR1 and CDR2 (germline): SGHTA, FQGTGA. Here the CDR3 DNA reads TGTGCCAGCAGCTTAGGAGCCAACTCCAATGAGCAGTTCTTC. This encodes CASSLGANSNEQFF.

The chain recombines TRBV27 with TRBJ1-2, with a weak D call TRBD1 (5 bases). This CDR3 contains 14 residues. Germline loops: CDR1 MNHEY, CDR2 SMNVEV (reference sequence). Trimming cost V 5 bases and J 4 bases, with 14 bases left between them. The CDR3 protein is CASSARRQIYGYTF. For the CDR3, the DNA is TGTGCCAGCAGTGCGCGCAGACAGATCTATGGCTACACCTTC.

Ten or more counts support this clone. One end of the junction is discordant with germline, which a read error may explain. This sequence joins TRBV6-6 and TRBJ2-7, with D perhaps given as TRBD1 or TRBD2 (6 bases each). There are 13 residues in the CDR3. Germline V gene sequence: CDR1 MNHNY, CDR2 SVGAGI (reference sequence). CDR3 nucleotide sequence: TGTGCCAGCAGTAACTCGGGGGCAGGGGAGCAGTACTTC. Protein: CASSNSGAGEQYF.

Concerning this clone: This sample also contains other DNA sequences that code for the same CDR3. The V and J genes are TRBV6-5 and TRBJ1-3; the D gene is possibly TRBD1 (5 bases). V lost 8 bases to trimming and J lost 4 bases, with 6 bases between them. Germline-derived CDR1 and CDR2 are MNHEY and SVGAGI. CDR3 size: 11 residues. CDR3 region: CASRQGNTIYF. DNA for the CDR3: TGTGCCAGCCGACAGGGAAACACCATATATTTT.

The chain carries TRBV4-1 and TRBJ1-5, with 9 positions matching TRBD1. The CDR3 sequence is 22 residues long. J lost 2 bases, V lost 3 bases, and 23 bases had no gene match. Germline-derived CDR1 and CDR2 are MGHRA and YSYEKL. For the CDR3, the DNA is TGCGCCAGCAGCCAGCCCGCCGGCGTAAGGACAGGGGATAGTTGGCGCAATCAGCCCCAGCATTTT. It is translated as CASSQPAGVRTGDSWRNQPQHF.

The chain links TRBV11-1 to TRBJ2-5; D perhaps matches TRBD1 (6 bases). V lost 5 bases and J lost 5, with 18 bases in between. CDR1 and CDR2 (germline): SGHAT, FQDESV (reference sequence). This CDR3 is 15 amino acids long. CDR3 sequence reads: CASSTGTLPKETQYF. Written as DNA, the CDR3 is TGTGCCAGCAGCACCGGGACACTCCCAAAGGAGACCCAGTACTTC.